These 22 T cell receptor beta chains were all obtained from the same sample, sequenced in a study of OX40 agonist ivuxolimab in advanced cancers. TCRdb's copy holds only in-frame clones and misses some; the assay was immunoSEQ multiplex PCR. The table records more than 50,000 clones, around 88% of them present only once. The sample in question was CD4+ or CD8+ T cells sorted from blood, obtained in a trial of the OX40 agonist ivuxolimab. The receptors originated from an adult with an advanced solid tumor such as melanoma, head and neck, liver or kidney cancer.

The V call is TRBV4-3, the J call TRBJ1-4; 10 nucleotides agree with TRBD1. Germline values: CDR1 LGHNA, CDR2 YSLEER. V was clipped by 0 bases and J by 7 bases; unmatched bases: 8. The CDR3 contains 17 residues. CDR3: CASSQESAGTGVEKLFF. DNA for the CDR3: TGCGCCAGCAGCCAAGAATCCGCCGGGACAGGGGTTGAAAAACTGTTTTTT.

The chain employs TRBV4-1 and TRBJ2-3; 7 bases agree with TRBD1. The V gene end was trimmed by 1 base and the J gene end by 6 bases; junction bases not matched to a gene: 7. Germline V gives CDR1 MGHRA, CDR2 YSYEKL. This CDR3 is 15 amino acids long. Written as DNA, the CDR3 is TGCGCCAGCAGCCAAGGCGAGGGGGCTTTCGATACGCAGTATTTT. This translates into CASSQGEGAFDTQYF.

CDR3 sequence (DNA): TGTGCCAGCATAGGTTCTGGGGCCAACGTCCTGACTTTC. It specifies CASIGSGANVLTF. The V gene is TRBV6-1, the J gene TRBJ2-6; D ambiguous. Germline CDR1 and CDR2: MNHNS and SASEGT. The CDR3 consists of 13 residues. Between the trimmed V and J ends, which lost 7 bases and 1 base, there was a span of 5 bases.

This clone was seen more than once but under ten times. The chain recombines TRBV4-2 with TRBJ2-2; 12 nucleotides line up with TRBD2. With V trimmed by 0 bases and J by 5 bases, 4 bases remained unmatched. Germline CDR1 and CDR2: LGHNA and YNFKEQ. The CDR3 is 17 amino acids. This CDR3 reads CASSQEASGGGTGELFF. In DNA form, the CDR3 reads TGTGCCAGCAGCCAAGAGGCTAGCGGGGGGGGAACCGGGGAGCTGTTTTTT.

The chain uses TRBV27 and TRBJ1-4; D not resolved. This CDR3 contains 12 residues. V shed 4 bases and J shed 8 bases, with 8 bases lying between them. Looked up from germline, CDR1 is MNHEY and CDR2 is SMNVEV (reference sequence). The CDR3 protein is CASSSYPEKLFF. The DNA of the CDR3 is TGTGCCAGCAGTTCCTACCCGGAAAAACTGTTTTTT.

The J gene is TRBJ2-1, the V gene TRBV7-4; possible D gene TRBD2, 5 bases. V gave up 4 bases and J gave up 0 bases, with 10 bases separating them. Germline CDR1 reads SGHVT; CDR2 reads SQSDAQ. This CDR3 spans 15 amino acids. The CDR3 DNA sequence: TGTGCCAGCAGCTGGGAGCGGCCCTCCTACAATGAGCAGTTCTTC. Translation gives CASSWERPSYNEQFF.

The chain couples TRBV7-2 to TRBJ1-2, with 7 nucleotides matching TRBD1. Trimming cost V 6 bases and J 7 bases; bases outside gene matches: 8. Germline CDR1 reads SGHTA; CDR2 reads FQGNSA. The CDR3 is made up of 13 amino acids. The CDR3 reads CASSQRQGFGYTF. The CDR3 bases are TGTGCCAGCAGTCAAAGACAGGGTTTTGGCTACACCTTC. Full variable domain (missing parts from reference TRBV7-2 and TRBJ1-2): GAGVSQSPSNKVTEKGKDVELRCDPISGHTALYWYRQSLGQGLEFLIYFQGNSAPDKSGLPSDRFSAERTGGSVSTLTIQRTQQEDSAVYLCASSQRQGFGYTFGSGTRLTVV.

The chain couples TRBV5-4 to TRBJ2-5; 11 bases line up with TRBD2. The J segment lost 4 bases and the V segment lost 0 bases, leaving 2 bases of the junction unmatched. Germline CDR1 and CDR2: SGHNT and YYREEE (reference sequence). The CDR3 runs 15 residues. CDR3 region: CASSLGLAGRETQYF. CDR3 DNA: TGTGCCAGCAGCTTGGGACTAGCGGGAAGAGAGACCCAGTACTTC.

The chain links TRBV5-6 to TRBJ2-2, with 8 bases that match TRBD2. The CDR3 has 16 amino acids. Germline lookup yields CDR1 SGHDT and CDR2 YYEEEE. Trimming took 4 bases from V and 6 from J; bases not matched to a gene: 11. The DNA for the CDR3 is TGTGCCAGCAGCCCTCTCGGGACTAGTCTATCCGGGGAGCTGTTTTTT. Its protein product is CASSPLGTSLSGELFF.

V usage is TRBV19 and J usage is TRBJ2-6, with a possible D match to TRBD1 (6 bases). With 5 bases removed from V and 2 bases from J, the gap between germline ends came to 13 bases. CDR1 LNHDA and CDR2 SQIVND come from the germline V gene (reference sequence). The CDR3 is 16 amino acids. The CDR3: CASSPSSGAGANVLTF. The CDR3 DNA is TGTGCCAGTAGTCCCTCCTCAGGGGCTGGGGCCAACGTCCTGACTTTC. Supplemented by reference TRBV19 and TRBJ2-6, the full variable domain reads DGGITQSPKYLFRKEGQNVTLSCEQNLNHDAMYWYRQDPGQGLRLIYYSQIVNDFQKGDIAEGYSVSREKKESFPLTVTSAQKNPTAFYLCASSPSSGAGANVLTFGAGSRLTVL.

The chain recombines TRBV5-1 with TRBJ1-5; D gene unclear. Trimming removed 0 bases from V and 4 bases from J, with 11 bases in between. The V gene's germline CDR1 is SGHRS and CDR2 YFSETQ. The CDR3 is 15 amino acids. The CDR3: CASSLDTSPNQPQHF. CDR3 coding DNA: TGCGCCAGCAGCTTGGACACTTCCCCTAATCAGCCCCAGCATTTT.

The V call is TRBV4-3, the J call TRBJ1-4; the D gene is possibly TRBD1 (6 bases). The germline V and J ends were trimmed by 0 bases and 8 bases, with 13 bases remaining between them. The germline V gene has CDR1 LGHNA and CDR2 YSLEER. This CDR3 is 15 amino acids long. The CDR3 reads CASSQDFPTGEKLFF. The CDR3 nucleotides read TGCGCCAGCAGCCAAGATTTCCCTACAGGGGAAAAACTGTTTTTT.

The chain joins TRBV10-1 to TRBJ1-4; TRBD1 is a possible D gene (6 bases). V lost 8 bases to trimming and J lost 6 bases, with 19 bases between them. Germline CDR1 reads WNHNN; CDR2 reads SYGVQD (reference sequence). The CDR3 loop spans 15 amino acids. This CDR3 is CASGLHREEDEKLFF. Here the CDR3 DNA reads TGCGCCAGCGGCCTTCACAGGGAAGAGGATGAAAAACTGTTTTTT.

This clone was seen a few times. V and J are TRBV15 and TRBJ2-3; no firm D call. The CDR3 loop spans 14 amino acids. Germline CDR1 is LNHNV and CDR2 is YYDKDF (reference sequence). Trimming shortened V by 3 bases and J by 2 bases, and 9 bases separated the two germline ends. The CDR3 sequence: CATSSGPVTDTQYF. DNA of the CDR3: TGTGCCACCAGCAGCGGACCCGTCACAGATACGCAGTATTTT.

The V and J genes are TRBV27 and TRBJ2-2; D is ambiguous. V gave up 7 bases and J gave up 7 bases, with 16 bases separating them. Germline values: CDR1 MNHEY, CDR2 SMNVEV (reference sequence). This CDR3 is built from 14 residues. The CDR3 is CASTPLSVSGELFF. The CDR3 region has the DNA TGTGCCAGCACCCCACTTTCCGTTAGCGGGGAGCTGTTTTTT.

The chain recombines TRBV6-5 with TRBJ2-7, with 9 bases lining up with TRBD1. Germline V lookup: CDR1 MNHEY, CDR2 SVGAGI. Trimming removed 0 bases from V and 3 bases from J; junction bases left unmatched: 3. The CDR3 sequence is 15 residues long. The CDR3 here is CASSYSGQGHYEQYF. In nucleotides, the CDR3 is TGTGCCAGCAGTTACTCTGGACAGGGGCACTACGAGCAGTACTTC.

The genes are TRBV6-5 and TRBJ1-4; D may be TRBD1 (5 bases). Germline V lookup: CDR1 MNHEY, CDR2 SVGAGI. Trimming took off 0 bases at V and 8 bases at J, with 16 bases between the two ends. This CDR3 region has 16 residues. The CDR3 DNA is TGTGCCAGCAGTTACTCGATCCTGGACACTCGGGAAAAACTGTTTTTT. Protein sequence: CASSYSILDTREKLFF.

V and J are TRBV5-1 and TRBJ2-3; 12 nucleotides agree with TRBD2. The junction had 10 bases not matched to a gene; V was cut back by 4 bases and J by 1 base. The CDR3 loop spans 18 amino acids. Germline V gives CDR1 SGHRS, CDR2 YFSETQ. The CDR3 spells CASSMTSGGRPGTDTQYF. In nucleotides, the CDR3 is TGCGCCAGCAGCATGACTAGCGGGGGCCGACCTGGCACAGATACGCAGTATTTT.

CDR3 nucleotide sequence: TGTGCCACCAGCAGAGAGAATTCACCCCTCCACTTT. This sequence encodes CATSRENSPLHF. V is TRBV15 and J is TRBJ1-6, with D unclear. Germline values: CDR1 LNHNV, CDR2 YYDKDF (reference sequence). CDR3 size: 12 residues. V shed 0 bases and J shed 7 bases, with 1 base lying between them.

The gene calls are TRBV2 and TRBJ2-5; D perhaps matches TRBD2 (6 bases). The CDR3 has 13 residues. The germline V gene encodes CDR1 SNHLY and CDR2 FYNNEI. The germline V and J ends were trimmed by 6 bases and 5 bases, with 13 bases remaining between them. The CDR3 DNA is TGTGCCAGCAGCAGGGATGCGGGGGAGACCCAGTACTTC. Translated, it gives CASSRDAGETQYF.

In its sample, this clone was seen once. The CDR3 DNA sequence: TGCGCCAGCAGTCTGACAGGGAGCAATCAGCCCCAGCATTTT. Translating it yields CASSLTGSNQPQHF. The rearrangement links TRBV10-2 to TRBJ1-5; 7 nucleotides match TRBD1. Trimming cost V 5 bases and J 1 base; bases outside gene matches: 2. The CDR3 has 14 amino acids. Germline loops: CDR1 WSHSY, CDR2 SAAADI.

The rearrangement uses TRBV27 and TRBJ1-3, with D tentatively TRBD1 (6 bases). V was cut by 4 bases and J by 4 bases, with 8 bases left in between. The germline gives CDR1 MNHEY, CDR2 SMNVEV (reference sequence). The CDR3 has 13 amino acids. The chain's CDR3 is CASSSQGGNTIYF. CDR3 DNA sequence: TGTGCCAGCAGTTCGCAGGGGGGAAACACCATATATTTT.